This T cell receptor (beta chain) was recorded in a study of tumor and adjacent non-tumor tissue in lung cancer. About the research overall: The cohort had approximately 12 adenocarcinoma, a couple of squamous cell and 1 small cell patients. Each sample yielded approximately 4.2 million productive TCRbeta reads on average. Study-level points and caveats: TCR diversity was significantly greater in tumor than normal lung tissue.

A modified ARM-PCR protocol with three rounds of nested PCR amplified TCRbeta. TCRdb called the multiplex PCR reads again in MiXCR, with one record for every CDR3 protein. Here the sample spans 100,000 or so distinct CDR3 sequences, approximately 60% being singletons. The template was RNA from unsorted bulk tissue. Distant lung tissue was collected more than 3 cm away from the tumor edge. Newly diagnosed lung cancer patients had thoracic surgery in China, August–November 2014, without prior chemotherapy. CDR3 length: 12 residues. Germline V CDR1 and CDR2: DFQATT, SNEGSKA (reference sequence). Details on this clonotype: Its specificity is unknown. At one end, the junction sequence differs from germline, possibly due to a read error.

The chain carries TRBV20-1 and TRBJ2-7; 11 bases are a match to TRBD1. The source is a man aged 30 to 39 with non-small cell lung cancer. The sample comprised distant non-tumor lung tissue. The CDR3 protein is CNARTGGFEQYF. Written as DNA, the CDR3 is TGTAATGCTAGGACAGGGGGCTTCGAGCAGTACTTC.